This T cell receptor (beta chain) was obtained from a study of beta chain features in type 1 diabetes. Study conclusions and caveats: Moderate but significant shortening of TCRB CDR3s was recorded in all four CD4+ subsets from Type 1 diabetes patients.

Points on this clone: Antigen unknown.

cDNA synthesis used the whole RNA isolate, giving expressed TCRB sequences. Assay used: immunoSEQ multiplex PCR; TCRdb lists only in-frame clones, some missing. Among a few hundred thousand clones listed, roughly 17% were seen once. The germline V gene has CDR1 SGHRS and CDR2 YFSETQ. This CDR3 has 17 amino acids. The V and J ends lost 3 bases and 0 bases, in that order; junction bases with no gene match: 11. This clonotype was sampled from a man aged 25 to 40 with type 1 diabetes. Sequenced sample: naive CD4+ T cells from blood. The chain couples TRBV5-1 to TRBJ1-2, with 7 positions matching TRBD1. The CDR3 DNA follows: TGCGCCAGCAGCTCGGGCGGGGACAGCCCTTCTAACTATGGCTACACCTTC. It is translated as CASSSGGDSPSNYGYTF.